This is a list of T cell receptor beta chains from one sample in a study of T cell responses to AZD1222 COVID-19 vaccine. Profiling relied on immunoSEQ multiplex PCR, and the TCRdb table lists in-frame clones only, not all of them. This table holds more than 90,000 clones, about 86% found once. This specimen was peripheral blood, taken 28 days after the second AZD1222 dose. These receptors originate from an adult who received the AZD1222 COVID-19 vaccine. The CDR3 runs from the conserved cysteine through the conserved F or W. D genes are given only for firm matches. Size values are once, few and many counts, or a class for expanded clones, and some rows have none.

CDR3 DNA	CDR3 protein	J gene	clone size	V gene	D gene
TGTGCCAGTAGCCCACAGGGGGGCCGGCTCGGCTACACCTTC	CASSPQGGRLGYTF	TRBJ1-2	few	TRBV19	TRBD1
TGTGCCAGCAGTGAATATCGGGGGTTGGAAACTGAAGCTTTCTTT	CASSEYRGLETEAFF	TRBJ1-1	NA	TRBV6-1	NA
TGTGCCAGCAGCCCGACCGGGACAGGGCTTGAAAAACTGTTTTTT	CASSPTGTGLEKLFF	TRBJ1-4	NA	TRBV7-7	TRBD1
TGTGCCAGCAGTTTGGCGGGAGGGTACAATGAGCAGTTCTTC	CASSLAGGYNEQFF	TRBJ2-1	NA	TRBV27	TRBD2
TGTGCCAGCAGTCACTATATCACCGGGGAGCTGTTTTTT	CASSHYITGELFF	TRBJ2-2	NA	TRBV6-2/TRBV6-3	NA
TGTGCCAGCTCACCGCCACAGGAAGGATACGAGCAGTACTTC	CASSPPQEGYEQYF	TRBJ2-7	NA	TRBV18	NA
TGTGCCAGCAGCCAGGCGAACACTGAAGCTTTCTTT	CASSQANTEAFF	TRBJ1-1	NA	TRBV3-1/TRBV3-2	NA
TGTGCCAGCTCCCAGGACAGCGGCTCTGGGGCCAACGTCCTGACTTTC	CASSQDSGSGANVLTF	TRBJ2-6	NA	TRBV18	NA
TGTGCCAGCTCACCAGGAGGGGGTCAGTACGAGCAGTACTTC	CASSPGGGQYEQYF	TRBJ2-7	NA	TRBV18	NA
TGCAGTGCTAGTAAGCTAGCCCGAGAGACCCAGTACTTC	CSASKLARETQYF	TRBJ2-5	few	TRBV20-1	NA
TGTGCCAGCAGCTTAGGGGTATTCGCTGGAAACACCATATATTTT	CASSLGVFAGNTIYF	TRBJ1-3	NA	TRBV7-2	NA
TGTGCCAGCAGTTTGGGACGATTCGCCGGGGAGCTGTTTTTT	CASSLGRFAGELFF	TRBJ2-2	NA	TRBV27	NA
TGTGCCAGCAGTGAAGTCGGAGGGGACTATGGCTACACCTTC	CASSEVGGDYGYTF	TRBJ1-2	NA	TRBV6-1	NA
TGCGCCAGCAGCACCCGACTAGCGGGGGGAAACAATGAGCAGTTCTTC	CASSTRLAGGNNEQFF	TRBJ2-1	once	TRBV5-1	TRBD2
TGTGCCAGCTCACCACCTGCTGACTATCACTCCTCCTACGAGCAGTACTTC	CASSPPADYHSSYEQYF	TRBJ2-7	NA	TRBV18	NA
TGTGCCAGCAGCTCGGGTTATGGGGAGACCCAGTACTTC	CASSSGYGETQYF	TRBJ2-5	NA	TRBV6-5	NA
TGTGCCAGCAGCGTAGAGCAGGGGAACTATGGCTACACCTTC	CASSVEQGNYGYTF	TRBJ1-2	NA	TRBV9	NA
TGTGCCATCAGGCCAGATACCGGGACACTTTTTTTC	CAIRPDTGTLFF	TRBJ1-2	few	TRBV10-3	NA
TGTGCCAGCAGAGCAGGGGGTACCACTGAAGCTTTCTTT	CASRAGGTTEAFF	TRBJ1-1	NA	TRBV6-5	TRBD1
TGTGCCAGCAGCTATGGGGTGTCCTACAATGAGCAGTTCTTC	CASSYGVSYNEQFF	TRBJ2-1	NA	TRBV7-9	NA
TGTGCCAGTAGTACCAGTAATCAGCCCCAGCATTTT	CASSTSNQPQHF	TRBJ1-5	NA	TRBV19	NA
TGTGCCAGCACCATCCCCCCGGGACCCGACGGGGGGAAGTACTTC	CASTIPPGPDGGKYF	TRBJ2-4	NA	TRBV27	TRBD2
TGTGCCAGCAATGTCGCCCGGTATAACACCATATATTTT	CASNVARYNTIYF	TRBJ1-3	NA	TRBV12-3/TRBV12-4	NA
TGTGCCAGCAGTTCAAATTCGGTCTCGGGGCTTGAAAAACTGTTTTTT	CASSSNSVSGLEKLFF	TRBJ1-4	NA	TRBV6-5	NA
TGTGCCGGGGGCGGGGAGACCCAGTACTTC	CAGGGETQYF	TRBJ2-5	NA	TRBV28	NA
TGTGCCAGCAGCTTAGTGGGACAAAAGAATCAGCCCCAGCATTTT	CASSLVGQKNQPQHF	TRBJ1-5	NA	TRBV7-8	NA
TGTGCCAGCAGTGACTCGGCGGGGGAAACGCACACCGGGGAGCTGTTTTTT	CASSDSAGETHTGELFF	TRBJ2-2	NA	TRBV6-4	TRBD2
TGCGCCAGCAGCCAGACGCCTCAGGGGAACACTGAAGCTTTCTTT	CASSQTPQGNTEAFF	TRBJ1-1	NA	TRBV4-1	NA
TGTGCCAGCTCACCACCGTCCTTCAATGAGCAGTTCTTC	CASSPPSFNEQFF	TRBJ2-1	NA	TRBV18	NA
TGTGCCAGCAGCTCAAGGCGCAGGGCCAACTCCTACGAGCAGTACTTC	CASSSRRRANSYEQYF	TRBJ2-7	NA	TRBV7-9	NA
TGTGCCAGCAGTTTAGCGGGAGGAAGTGAGCAGTTCTTC	CASSLAGGSEQFF	TRBJ2-1	NA	TRBV12-3/TRBV12-4	NA
TGTGCCAGCAGCCGAGCCCCCCCCTACGAGCAGTACTTC	CASSRAPPYEQYF	TRBJ2-7	NA	TRBV5-4	NA
TGCGCCAGCAGCCAAGTAAGGCAGGGGCTCACTGAAGCTTTCTTT	CASSQVRQGLTEAFF	TRBJ1-1	NA	TRBV4-1	NA
TGCGCCAGCACCCGGACTGCCTCGGCGGCCGAGCAGTACTTC	CASTRTASAAEQYF	TRBJ2-7	once	TRBV5-1	NA
TGTGCCAGCAGCCCAGGGACAGGAGCCTATGGCTACACCTTC	CASSPGTGAYGYTF	TRBJ1-2	once	TRBV7-2	TRBD1
TGTGCCAGCAGCTTCCAGCGGGACGAGACCCAGTACTTC	CASSFQRDETQYF	TRBJ2-5	NA	TRBV7-2	TRBD2
TGTGCCAGCAGCGTGAGGGGTGGGACCCTCTCCTACAATGAGCAGTTCTTC	CASSVRGGTLSYNEQFF	TRBJ2-1	NA	TRBV11-2	NA
TGCAGTGCTAGTGGTGGAGCCAAAAACATTCAGTACTTC	CSASGGAKNIQYF	TRBJ2-4	NA	TRBV20-1	NA
TGCGCCAGCAGCCAAGCGGCCAGGGGGATCTATGGCTACACCTTC	CASSQAARGIYGYTF	TRBJ1-2	NA	TRBV4-1	TRBD1
TGTGCCAGCAGTTCGGGACAGCAAGCTTTCTTT	CASSSGQQAFF	TRBJ1-1	NA	TRBV6-5	TRBD1
TGTGCCAGCAGCCCAGGGGGACAGGGGGCCTGGGAGACCCAGTACTTC	CASSPGGQGAWETQYF	TRBJ2-5	NA	TRBV7-2	TRBD1
TGTGCCAGCAGTTACCGTCTAGCGGATAGCTCCTACGAGCAGTACTTC	CASSYRLADSSYEQYF	TRBJ2-7	NA	TRBV6-5	TRBD2
TGTGCCAGCAGCCTAGCGGGAGGCCCCTCAGGACGGACGCAGTATTTT	CASSLAGGPSGRTQYF	TRBJ2-3	NA	TRBV7-8	TRBD2
TGTGCCAGTAGTACCTCGGGACTAGCGGGTGAGACCCAGTACTTC	CASSTSGLAGETQYF	TRBJ2-5	NA	TRBV19	TRBD2
TGTGCCAGCAGTCCCAAAGTAGGGGGCGCGTATGGCTACACCTTC	CASSPKVGGAYGYTF	TRBJ1-2	few	TRBV7-2	TRBD1
TGTGCCAGCAGCAAAGAAGGTCATGGTTTTGACTTC	CASSKEGHGFDF	TRBJ2-7	once	TRBV21-1	NA
TGTGCCTGGAGCGCAGGTAGCGGGAATCACGAGCAGTACTTC	CAWSAGSGNHEQYF	TRBJ2-7	NA	TRBV30	TRBD2
TGTGCCAGCTTACCGGCGGGACTCCCCTACGAGCAGTACTTC	CASLPAGLPYEQYF	TRBJ2-7	NA	TRBV28	NA
TGTGCCAGCAGTTTATCCGGACAGACAAGCCTAGGGGGCAATCAGCCCCAGCATTTT	CASSLSGQTSLGGNQPQHF	TRBJ1-5	few	TRBV28	NA
TGTGCCAGCAGCTCCCCTAGCGAAACGCAGTATTTT	CASSSPSETQYF	TRBJ2-3	NA	TRBV11-2	NA
TGTGCCATCAGGCTGTCCAGGGACACTGAAGCTTTCTTT	CAIRLSRDTEAFF	TRBJ1-1	NA	TRBV10-3	NA